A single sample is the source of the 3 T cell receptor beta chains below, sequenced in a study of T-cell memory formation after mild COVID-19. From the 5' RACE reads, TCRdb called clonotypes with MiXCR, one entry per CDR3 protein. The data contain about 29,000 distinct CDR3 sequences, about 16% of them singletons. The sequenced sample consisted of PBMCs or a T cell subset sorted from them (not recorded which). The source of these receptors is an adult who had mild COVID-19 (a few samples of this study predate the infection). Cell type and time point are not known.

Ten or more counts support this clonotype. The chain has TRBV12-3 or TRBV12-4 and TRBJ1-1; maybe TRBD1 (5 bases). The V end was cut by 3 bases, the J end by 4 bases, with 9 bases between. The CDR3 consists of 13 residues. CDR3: CASSLTRGTEAFF. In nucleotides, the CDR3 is TGTGCCAGCAGTTTGACAAGGGGCACTGAAGCTTTCTTT.

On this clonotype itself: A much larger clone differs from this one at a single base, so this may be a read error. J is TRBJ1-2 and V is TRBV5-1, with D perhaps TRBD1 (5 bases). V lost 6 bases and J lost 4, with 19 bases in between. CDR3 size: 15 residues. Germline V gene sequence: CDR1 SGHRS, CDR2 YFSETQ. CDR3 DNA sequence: TGCGCCAGCATCCGAGACGGGGCGGTTAGCTATGGCTACACCTTC. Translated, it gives CASIRDGAVSYGYTF.

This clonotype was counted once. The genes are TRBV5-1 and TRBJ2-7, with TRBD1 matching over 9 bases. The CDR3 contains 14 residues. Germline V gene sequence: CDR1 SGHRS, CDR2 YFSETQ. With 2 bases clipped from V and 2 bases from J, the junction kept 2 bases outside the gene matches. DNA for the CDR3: TGCGCCAGCAGCTTACGACAGGGGGCCTACGAGCAGTACTTC. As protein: CASSLRQGAYEQYF.